Here is one T cell receptor (beta chain) with its context. The sample comes from a study of control samples from healthy donors and cancer patients. Data came from immunoSEQ multiplex PCR; TCRdb stores just in-frame clones and leaves some out. Of 70,000 to 80,000 clones in the sample, roughly 82% were seen once. There are 14 residues in the CDR3. Trimming left V 5 bases short and J 6 bases short, with 14 bases between. Germline V lookup: CDR1 SEHNR, CDR2 FQNEAQ (reference sequence). This TCR derives from a middle-aged man in good health. The chain links TRBV7-9 to TRBJ2-1; D possibly uses TRBD1 or TRBD2 (5 bases each). Material: blood. The CDR3 DNA reads as TGTGCCAGCAGCGGGGGTGGGAGCGGCAATGAGCAGTTCTTC. This translates into CASSGGGSGNEQFF.